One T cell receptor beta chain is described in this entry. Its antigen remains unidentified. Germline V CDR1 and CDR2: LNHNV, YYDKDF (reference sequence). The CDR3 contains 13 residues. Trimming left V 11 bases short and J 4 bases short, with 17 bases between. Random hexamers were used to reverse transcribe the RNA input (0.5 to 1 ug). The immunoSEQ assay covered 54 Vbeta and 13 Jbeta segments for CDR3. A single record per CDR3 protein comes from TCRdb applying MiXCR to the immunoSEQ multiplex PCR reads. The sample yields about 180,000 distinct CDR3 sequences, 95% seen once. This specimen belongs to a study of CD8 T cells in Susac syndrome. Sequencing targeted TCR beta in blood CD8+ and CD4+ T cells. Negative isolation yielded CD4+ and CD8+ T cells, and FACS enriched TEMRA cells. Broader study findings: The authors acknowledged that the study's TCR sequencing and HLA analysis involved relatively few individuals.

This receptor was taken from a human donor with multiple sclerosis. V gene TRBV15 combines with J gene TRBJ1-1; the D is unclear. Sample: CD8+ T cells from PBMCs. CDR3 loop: CASKAERSTEAFF. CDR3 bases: TGTGCCTCCAAGGCGGAACGTAGCACTGAAGCTTTCTTT. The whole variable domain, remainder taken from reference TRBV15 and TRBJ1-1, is DAMVIQNPRYQVTQFGKPVTLSCSQTLNHNVMYWYQQKSSQAPKLLFHYYDKDFNNEADTPDNFQSRRPNTSFCFLDIRSPGLGDTAMYLCASKAERSTEAFFGQGTRLTVV.